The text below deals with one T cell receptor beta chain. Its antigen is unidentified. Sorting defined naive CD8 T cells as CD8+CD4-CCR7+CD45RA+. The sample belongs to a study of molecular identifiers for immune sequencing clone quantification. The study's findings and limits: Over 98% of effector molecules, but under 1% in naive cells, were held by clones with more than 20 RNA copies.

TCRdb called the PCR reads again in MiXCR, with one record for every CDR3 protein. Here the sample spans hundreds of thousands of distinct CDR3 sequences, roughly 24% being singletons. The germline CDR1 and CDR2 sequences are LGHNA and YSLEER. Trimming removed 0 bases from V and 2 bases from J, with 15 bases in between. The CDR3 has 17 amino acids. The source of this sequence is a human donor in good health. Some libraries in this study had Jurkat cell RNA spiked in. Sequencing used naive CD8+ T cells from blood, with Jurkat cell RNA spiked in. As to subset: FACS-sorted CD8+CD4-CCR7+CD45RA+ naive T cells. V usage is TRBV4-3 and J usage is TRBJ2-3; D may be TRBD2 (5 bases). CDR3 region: CASSQDGVGGITDTQYF. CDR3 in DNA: TGCGCCAGCAGCCAAGACGGGGTCGGCGGTATCACAGATACGCAGTATTTT.